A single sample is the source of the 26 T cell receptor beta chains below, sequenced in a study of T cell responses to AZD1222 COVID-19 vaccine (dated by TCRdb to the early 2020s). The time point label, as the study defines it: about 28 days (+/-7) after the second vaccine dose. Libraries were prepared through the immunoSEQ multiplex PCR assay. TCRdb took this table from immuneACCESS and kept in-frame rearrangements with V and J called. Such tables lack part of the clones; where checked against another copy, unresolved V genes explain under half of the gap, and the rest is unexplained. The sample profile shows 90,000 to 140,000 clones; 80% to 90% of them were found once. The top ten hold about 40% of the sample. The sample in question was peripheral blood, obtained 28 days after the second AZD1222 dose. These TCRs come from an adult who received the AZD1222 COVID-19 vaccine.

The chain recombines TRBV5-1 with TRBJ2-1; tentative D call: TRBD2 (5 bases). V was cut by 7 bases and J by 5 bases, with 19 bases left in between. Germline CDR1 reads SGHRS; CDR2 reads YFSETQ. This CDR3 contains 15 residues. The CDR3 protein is CASCPRGLVDNEQFF. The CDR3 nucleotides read TGCGCCAGCTGCCCCAGAGGGCTAGTTGACAATGAGCAGTTCTTC.

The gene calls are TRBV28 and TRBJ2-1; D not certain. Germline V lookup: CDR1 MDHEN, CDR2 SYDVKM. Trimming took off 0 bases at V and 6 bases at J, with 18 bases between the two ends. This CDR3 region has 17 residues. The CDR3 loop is CASSLWSAVAFGNEQFF. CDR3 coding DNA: TGTGCCAGCAGTTTATGGTCAGCCGTTGCCTTCGGCAATGAGCAGTTCTTC.

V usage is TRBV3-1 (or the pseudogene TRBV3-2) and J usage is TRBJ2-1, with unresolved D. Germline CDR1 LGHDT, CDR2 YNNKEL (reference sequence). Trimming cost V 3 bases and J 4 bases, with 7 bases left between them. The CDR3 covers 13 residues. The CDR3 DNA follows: TGTGCCAGCAGCCAGGCCCGGTACAATGAGCAGTTCTTC. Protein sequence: CASSQARYNEQFF.

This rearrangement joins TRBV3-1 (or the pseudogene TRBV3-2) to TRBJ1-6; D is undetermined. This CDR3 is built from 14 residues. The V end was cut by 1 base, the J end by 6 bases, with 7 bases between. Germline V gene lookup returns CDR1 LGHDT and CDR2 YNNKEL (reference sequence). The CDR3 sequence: CASSQAGSNSPLHF. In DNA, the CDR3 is TGTGCCAGCAGCCAAGCAGGATCTAATTCACCCCTCCACTTT.

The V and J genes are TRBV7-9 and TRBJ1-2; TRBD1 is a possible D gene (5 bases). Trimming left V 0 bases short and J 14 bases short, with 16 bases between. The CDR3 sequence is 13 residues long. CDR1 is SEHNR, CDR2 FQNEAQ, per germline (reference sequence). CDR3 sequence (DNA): TGTGCCAGCAGCTTAGCGGGGCCCACGGAGGAGACCTTC. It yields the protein CASSLAGPTEETF.

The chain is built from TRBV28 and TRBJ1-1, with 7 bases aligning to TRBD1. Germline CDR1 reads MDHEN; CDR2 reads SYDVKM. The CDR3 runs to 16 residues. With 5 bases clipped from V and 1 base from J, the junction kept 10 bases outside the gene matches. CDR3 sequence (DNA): TGTGCCAGCAGTCCCATCCCGACAGGGAAGAACACTGAAGCTTTCTTT. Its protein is CASSPIPTGKNTEAFF.

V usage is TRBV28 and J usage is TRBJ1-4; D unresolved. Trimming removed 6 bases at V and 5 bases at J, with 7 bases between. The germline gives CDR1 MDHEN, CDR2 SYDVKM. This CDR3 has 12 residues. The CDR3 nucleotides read TGTGCCAGCAGGTTTATGAATGAAAAACTGTTTTTT. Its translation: CASRFMNEKLFF.

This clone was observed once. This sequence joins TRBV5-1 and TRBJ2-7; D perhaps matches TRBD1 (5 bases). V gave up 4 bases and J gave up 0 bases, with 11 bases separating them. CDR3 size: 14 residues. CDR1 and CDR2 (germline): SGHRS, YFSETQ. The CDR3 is CASSQDRISYEQYF. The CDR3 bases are TGCGCCAGCAGCCAAGACAGAATCTCCTACGAGCAGTACTTC. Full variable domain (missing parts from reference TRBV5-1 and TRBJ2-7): KAGVTQTPRYLIKTRGQQVTLSCSPISGHRSVSWYQQTPGQGLQFLFEYFSETQRNKGNFPGRFSGRQFSNSRSEMNVSTLELGDSALYLCASSQDRISYEQYFGPGTRLTVT.

DNA for the CDR3: TGTGCCAGCAGCCCCTTCCAGGGGGGGGGCTATGGCTACACCTTC. It encodes CASSPFQGGGYGYTF. The chain has TRBV3-1 (or the pseudogene TRBV3-2) and TRBJ1-2; 7 bases are a match to TRBD1. CDR1 LGHDT and CDR2 YNNKEL come from the germline V gene (reference sequence). The CDR3 has 15 residues. V lost 4 bases to trimming and J lost 4 bases; unmatched junction nucleotides: 9.

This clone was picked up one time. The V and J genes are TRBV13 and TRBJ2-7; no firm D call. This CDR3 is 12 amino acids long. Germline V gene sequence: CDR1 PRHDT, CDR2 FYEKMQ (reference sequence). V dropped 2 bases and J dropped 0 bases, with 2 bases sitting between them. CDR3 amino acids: CASSLSSYEQYF. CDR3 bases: TGTGCCAGCAGCTTAAGCTCCTACGAGCAGTACTTC.

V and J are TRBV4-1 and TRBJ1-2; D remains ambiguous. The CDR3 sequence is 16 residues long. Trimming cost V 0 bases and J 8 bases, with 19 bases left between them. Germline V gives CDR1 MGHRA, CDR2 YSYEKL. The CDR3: CASSQDGGGVFLGYTF. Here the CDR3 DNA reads TGCGCCAGCAGCCAAGATGGAGGTGGTGTCTTTTTGGGCTACACCTTC.

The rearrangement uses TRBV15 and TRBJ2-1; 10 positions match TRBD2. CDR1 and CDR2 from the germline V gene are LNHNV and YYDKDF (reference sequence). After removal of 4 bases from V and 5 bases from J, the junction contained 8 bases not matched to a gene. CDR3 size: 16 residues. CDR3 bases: TGTGCCACCAGCAAAGGACTAGCGGCCGCGGACAATGAGCAGTTCTTC. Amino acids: CATSKGLAAADNEQFF.

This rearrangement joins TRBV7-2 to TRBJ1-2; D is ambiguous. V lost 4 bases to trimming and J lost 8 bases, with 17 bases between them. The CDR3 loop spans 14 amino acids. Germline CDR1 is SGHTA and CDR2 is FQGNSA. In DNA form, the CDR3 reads TGTGCCAGCAGCTCTCACCGGGGAAAATGGGGCTACACCTTC. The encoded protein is CASSSHRGKWGYTF.

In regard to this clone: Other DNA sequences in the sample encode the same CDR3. The CDR3 nucleotides read TGTGCCAGCTCACCCAGCAGGGGTAACACTGAAGCTTTCTTT. Translating gives CASSPSRGNTEAFF. The chain uses TRBV18 and TRBJ1-1, with D maybe TRBD1 (6 bases). Deletions cut 3 bases from V and 2 bases from J, with 10 bases between. Looked up from germline, CDR1 is KGHSH and CDR2 is LQKENI. The CDR3 is 14 amino acids.

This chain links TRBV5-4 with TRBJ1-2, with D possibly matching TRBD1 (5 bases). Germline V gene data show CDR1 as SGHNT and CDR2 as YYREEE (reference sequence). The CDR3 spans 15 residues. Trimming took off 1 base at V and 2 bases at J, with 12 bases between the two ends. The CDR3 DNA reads TGTGCCAGCAGCTTGAAGGCGACAGAGAACTATGGCTACACCTTC. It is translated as CASSLKATENYGYTF.

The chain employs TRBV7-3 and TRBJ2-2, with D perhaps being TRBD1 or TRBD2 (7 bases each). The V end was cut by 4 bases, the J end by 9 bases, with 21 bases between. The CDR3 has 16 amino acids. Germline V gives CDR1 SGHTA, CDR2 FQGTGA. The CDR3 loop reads CASSSNGGTASRELFF. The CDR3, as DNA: TGTGCCAGCAGCTCAAACGGGGGGACAGCCTCCCGGGAGCTGTTTTTT.

The CDR3 loop reads CASSHLDTQAGYTF. The DNA of the CDR3 is TGTGCCAGCAGCCATCTCGACACGCAGGCTGGCTACACCTTC. The chain recombines TRBV3-1 (or the pseudogene TRBV3-2) with TRBJ1-2; D gene uncertain. Trimming took off 3 bases at V and 7 bases at J, with 15 bases between the two ends. CDR1 and CDR2 (germline): LGHDT, YNNKEL (reference sequence). CDR3 size: 14 residues.

The CDR3 is CASSPEGQGQYEQYF. The DNA of the CDR3 is TGTGCCAGCAGCCCCGAAGGACAGGGTCAGTACGAGCAGTACTTC. This chain connects TRBV9 to TRBJ2-7; 8 nucleotides match TRBD1. V shed 4 bases, J shed 4 bases, and the junction held 10 bases outside the gene matches. The length of the CDR3 is 15 residues. Germline V gene lookup returns CDR1 SGDLS and CDR2 YYNGEE.

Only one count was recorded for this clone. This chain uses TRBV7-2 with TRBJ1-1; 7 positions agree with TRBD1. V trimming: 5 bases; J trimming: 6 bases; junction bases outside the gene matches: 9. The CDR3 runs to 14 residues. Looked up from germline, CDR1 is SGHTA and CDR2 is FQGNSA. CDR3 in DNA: TGTGCCAGCAGCCTACTCGGGACAGCTTCTGAAGCTTTCTTT. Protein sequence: CASSLLGTASEAFF. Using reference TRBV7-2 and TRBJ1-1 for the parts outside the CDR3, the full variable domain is GAGVSQSPSNKVTEKGKDVELRCDPISGHTALYWYRQSLGQGLEFLIYFQGNSAPDKSGLPSDRFSAERTGGSVSTLTIQRTQQEDSAVYLCASSLLGTASEAFFGQGTRLTVV.

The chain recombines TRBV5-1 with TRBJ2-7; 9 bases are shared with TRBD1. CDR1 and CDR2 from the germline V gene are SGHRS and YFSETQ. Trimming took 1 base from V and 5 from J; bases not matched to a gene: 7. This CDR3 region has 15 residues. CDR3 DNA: TGCGCCAGCAGCTTGACAACAGGGGGCCCGGACGAGCAGTACTTC. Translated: CASSLTTGGPDEQYF.

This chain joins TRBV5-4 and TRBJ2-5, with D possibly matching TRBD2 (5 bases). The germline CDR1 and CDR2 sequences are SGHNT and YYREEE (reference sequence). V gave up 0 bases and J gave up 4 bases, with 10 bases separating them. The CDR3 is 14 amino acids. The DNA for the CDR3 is TGTGCCAGCAGCTTGGATATCGCGGGAGAGACCCAGTACTTC. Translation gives CASSLDIAGETQYF.

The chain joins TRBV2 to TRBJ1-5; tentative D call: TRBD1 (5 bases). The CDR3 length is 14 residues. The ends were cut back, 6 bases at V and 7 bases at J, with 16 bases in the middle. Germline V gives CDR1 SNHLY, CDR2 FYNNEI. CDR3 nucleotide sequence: TGTGCCAGCAGCTGGGGGACGAACTTCCAGCCCCAGCATTTT. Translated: CASSWGTNFQPQHF.

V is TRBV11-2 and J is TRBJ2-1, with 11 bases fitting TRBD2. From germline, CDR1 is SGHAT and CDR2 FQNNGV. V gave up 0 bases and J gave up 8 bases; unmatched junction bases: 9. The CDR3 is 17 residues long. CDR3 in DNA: TGTGCCAGCAGCTTAGATATAGCGGGAGGGCCGATGGATGAGCAGTTCTTC. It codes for CASSLDIAGGPMDEQFF. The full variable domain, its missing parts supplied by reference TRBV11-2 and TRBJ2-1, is EAGVAQSPRYKIIEKRQSVAFWCNPISGHATLYWYQQILGQGPKLLIQFQNNGVVDDSQLPKDRFSAERLKGVDSTLKIQPAKLEDSAVYLCASSLDIAGGPMDEQFFGPGTRLTVL.

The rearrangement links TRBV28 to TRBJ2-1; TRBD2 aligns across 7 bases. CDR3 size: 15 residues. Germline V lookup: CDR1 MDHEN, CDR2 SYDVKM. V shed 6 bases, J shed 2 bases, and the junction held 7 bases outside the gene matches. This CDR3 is CASRDGGKPYNEQFF. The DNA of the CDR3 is TGTGCCAGCAGGGACGGGGGGAAACCCTACAATGAGCAGTTCTTC. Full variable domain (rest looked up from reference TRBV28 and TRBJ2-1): DVKVTQSSRYLVKRTGEKVFLECVQDMDHENMFWYRQDPGLGLRLIYFSYDVKMKEKGDIPEGYSVSREKKERFSLILESASTNQTSMYLCASRDGGKPYNEQFFGPGTRLTVL.

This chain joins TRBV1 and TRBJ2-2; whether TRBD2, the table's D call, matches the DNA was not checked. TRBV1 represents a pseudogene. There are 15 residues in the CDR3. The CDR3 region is CTSSPRSRRTGELFF. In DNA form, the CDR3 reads TGCACCAGCAGCCCCCGGTCCCGCCGGACCGGGGAGCTGTTTTTT.

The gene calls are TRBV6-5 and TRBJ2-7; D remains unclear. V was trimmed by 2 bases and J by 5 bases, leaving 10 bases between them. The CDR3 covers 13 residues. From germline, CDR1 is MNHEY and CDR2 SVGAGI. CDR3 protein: CASSYRAQNEQYF. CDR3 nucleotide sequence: TGTGCCAGCAGTTACCGGGCCCAGAACGAGCAGTACTTC.